Listed below are T cell receptor beta chains from one sample, sequenced in a study of response to subunit inactivated influenza vaccine. TCRdb reanalysed the RT-PCR reads using MiXCR and keeps one entry per CDR3 protein. The table records approximately 520,000 distinct CDR3 sequences, less than 30% of them present only once. The material was CD4+ T cells sorted from PBMCs, obtained 5 days after vaccination. These receptors came from a man between 45 and 60 years old who received an inactivated influenza vaccine. CDR3s include the opening cysteine and the closing phenylalanine or tryptophan. The D gene is left open where the match is weak. Clone sizes are given selectively: once, few, many, or a class where the clone is expanded.

d_call: TRBD1
v_call: TRBV4-3
j_call: TRBJ2-7
clone_size: few
cdr3_nt: TGCGCCAGCAGCCAAGAGTACAGGGGGTTCTACGAGCAGTACTTC
cdr3_aa: CASSQEYRGFYEQYF

d_call: NA
v_call: TRBV30
j_call: TRBJ2-7
clone_size: few
cdr3_nt: TGTGCCTGGAGTGTACTTGGGGGCGCGAGGGAGCAGTACTTC
cdr3_aa: CAWSVLGGAREQYF

d_call: NA
v_call: TRBV7-9
j_call: TRBJ2-3
clone_size: NA
cdr3_nt: TGTGCCAGCAGCTTAGCCGGCCCACTGGTGGATACGCAGTATTTT
cdr3_aa: CASSLAGPLVDTQYF

d_call: NA
v_call: TRBV20-1
j_call: TRBJ1-5
clone_size: few
cdr3_nt: TGCAGTGCTAGAGCAGGGACGGACCATCAGCCCCAGCATTTT
cdr3_aa: CSARAGTDHQPQHF

d_call: NA
v_call: TRBV24-1
j_call: TRBJ2-1
clone_size: NA
cdr3_nt: TGTGCCACCAGTGATCACTCCGTCGGCAATGAGCAGTTCTTC
cdr3_aa: CATSDHSVGNEQFF

d_call: NA
v_call: TRBV12-3/TRBV12-4
j_call: TRBJ2-5
clone_size: many
cdr3_nt: TGTGCCAGCAGTTTGGGAACCGAGACCCAGTACTTC
cdr3_aa: CASSLGTETQYF

d_call: NA
v_call: TRBV6-5
j_call: TRBJ1-3
clone_size: NA
cdr3_nt: TGTGCCAGCAGTTACTCGGCAGGGGTCCGCTCTGGAAACACCATATATTTT
cdr3_aa: CASSYSAGVRSGNTIYF

d_call: NA
v_call: TRBV20-1
j_call: TRBJ1-1
clone_size: NA
cdr3_nt: TGCAGTGCTAGACTTACGAGCGGGTCCACTGAAGCTTTCTTT
cdr3_aa: CSARLTSGSTEAFF

d_call: NA
v_call: TRBV20-1
j_call: TRBJ2-5
clone_size: NA
cdr3_nt: TGCAGTGCTAGGGCGAACCAAGAGACCCAGTACTTC
cdr3_aa: CSARANQETQYF

d_call: NA
v_call: TRBV6-5
j_call: TRBJ2-1
clone_size: once
cdr3_nt: TGTGCCAGCAGTTACTCGACTAGACGATATGAGCAGTTCTTC
cdr3_aa: CASSYSTRRYEQFF

d_call: TRBD1
v_call: TRBV5-5
j_call: TRBJ2-1
clone_size: NA
cdr3_nt: TGTGCCAGCAGGGCGGGACAGGCGGTTTTGGAGCAGTTCTTC
cdr3_aa: CASRAGQAVLEQFF

d_call: NA
v_call: TRBV5-1
j_call: TRBJ1-2
clone_size: few
cdr3_nt: TGCGCCAGCAGCTTGGAAGACTATGGCTACACCTTC
cdr3_aa: CASSLEDYGYTF

d_call: TRBD1
v_call: TRBV7-8
j_call: TRBJ2-7
clone_size: few
cdr3_nt: TGTGCCAGCAGCGCCACGACAGGGAACTCCTACGAGCAGTACTTC
cdr3_aa: CASSATTGNSYEQYF

d_call: NA
v_call: TRBV3-1
j_call: TRBJ2-2
clone_size: few
cdr3_nt: TGTGCCAGCAGCCAAGATCTGGTGGACACCGGGGAGCTGTTTTTT
cdr3_aa: CASSQDLVDTGELFF

d_call: TRBD2
v_call: TRBV20-1
j_call: TRBJ2-2
clone_size: few
cdr3_nt: TGCAGTGCTAGAGGGGGTAGCGGACTAGCGGGACCCACCGGGGAGCTGTTTTTT
cdr3_aa: CSARGGSGLAGPTGELFF

d_call: TRBD2
v_call: TRBV4-3
j_call: TRBJ2-3
clone_size: few
cdr3_nt: TGCGCCAGCAGCCAAGCGCTAGCGGGGGGAGATACGCAGTATTTT
cdr3_aa: CASSQALAGGDTQYF

d_call: NA
v_call: TRBV7-8
j_call: TRBJ2-1
clone_size: once
cdr3_nt: TGTGCCACCCTTAAAAGCTTCTCCTACAATGAGCAGTTCTTC
cdr3_aa: CATLKSFSYNEQFF

d_call: NA
v_call: TRBV20-1
j_call: TRBJ1-5
clone_size: NA
cdr3_nt: TGCAGTGCTAGTATACGGACAGGCAATCAGCCCCAGCATTTT
cdr3_aa: CSASIRTGNQPQHF

d_call: NA
v_call: TRBV14
j_call: TRBJ2-7
clone_size: few
cdr3_nt: TGTGCCAGCAGCCAAATTAATCTCGAGCAGTACTTC
cdr3_aa: CASSQINLEQYF

d_call: NA
v_call: TRBV20-1
j_call: TRBJ2-3
clone_size: few
cdr3_nt: TGCAGTGCGAACCCACTAGGGGATACGCAGTATTTT
cdr3_aa: CSANPLGDTQYF

d_call: NA
v_call: TRBV24-1
j_call: TRBJ2-7
clone_size: NA
cdr3_nt: TGTGCCACCAGTGCCGGGGACTCCTACGAGCAGTACTTC
cdr3_aa: CATSAGDSYEQYF

d_call: NA
v_call: TRBV7-8
j_call: TRBJ2-3
clone_size: few
cdr3_nt: TGTGCCAGCAGCCCCTTAGCGGTGGGGGCAGATACGCAGTATTTT
cdr3_aa: CASSPLAVGADTQYF

d_call: NA
v_call: TRBV29-1
j_call: TRBJ1-5
clone_size: many
cdr3_nt: TGCAGCGTGCGATCGGTGGGTAGCAATCAGCCCCAGCATTTT
cdr3_aa: CSVRSVGSNQPQHF

d_call: NA
v_call: TRBV10-3
j_call: TRBJ2-5
clone_size: NA
cdr3_nt: TGTGCCACACGTCTTTCGGGAGAAGAGACCCAGTACTTC
cdr3_aa: CATRLSGEETQYF

d_call: TRBD1
v_call: TRBV6-2/TRBV6-3
j_call: TRBJ2-7
clone_size: few
cdr3_nt: TGTGCCAGCAAGCTGACAGGGGCCCTTTTGAGGAACGAGCAGTACTTC
cdr3_aa: CASKLTGALLRNEQYF

d_call: NA
v_call: TRBV9
j_call: TRBJ2-7
clone_size: NA
cdr3_nt: TGTGCCAGCAGCGTAGCGGCTTCCTACGAGCAGTACTTC
cdr3_aa: CASSVAASYEQYF

d_call: NA
v_call: TRBV12-3/TRBV12-4
j_call: TRBJ1-5
clone_size: NA
cdr3_nt: TGTGCCAGCAGACCGGGTACTAGCAATCAGCCCCAGCATTTT
cdr3_aa: CASRPGTSNQPQHF

d_call: NA
v_call: TRBV4-3
j_call: TRBJ2-5
clone_size: few
cdr3_nt: TGCGCCAGCAGCCCAGAAGCCGGGACTGGGACGACCCAGTACTTC
cdr3_aa: CASSPEAGTGTTQYF

d_call: TRBD2
v_call: TRBV29-1
j_call: TRBJ2-5
clone_size: NA
cdr3_nt: TGCAGCGTTGTTAGAGCGGGAGCAGGAGAGACCCAGTACTTC
cdr3_aa: CSVVRAGAGETQYF

d_call: NA
v_call: TRBV6-5
j_call: TRBJ2-4
clone_size: many
cdr3_nt: TGTGCCAGCAGTTACTGGTCAGGCCTAGCCAAAAACATTCAGTACTTC
cdr3_aa: CASSYWSGLAKNIQYF